The 30 T cell receptor beta chains below come from one sample, sequenced in a study of HIV-infected patients and healthy controls. cDNA was made from approximately 500 ng RNA using alpha and beta constant primers. Separate chain-specific third strand synthesis with multiplexing indices produced the alpha and beta libraries. MiXCR, applied by TCRdb to the 5' RACE reads, yields one record per CDR3 protein. The sample gives 11,000 or so distinct CDR3 sequences, 4.5% to 5.5% of which show up once; nearly 3.5% is in the top ten. No cell fractionation was done, so the repertoire covers all unsorted peripheral blood T cells. Sequences were obtained from blood. These receptors all come from an adult in good health.

Many counts were recorded for this clonotype. V and J are TRBV12-3 or TRBV12-4 and TRBJ2-2; D possibly corresponds to TRBD2 (6 bases). This CDR3 has 12 amino acids. V was trimmed by 6 bases and J by 5 bases, leaving 7 bases between them. CDR3 coding DNA: TGTGCCAGCAGCCGGGGGACCGGGGAGCTGTTTTTT. Its translation: CASSRGTGELFF.

This clonotype is deemed medium-sized (0.01 to 0.1%). The chain recombines TRBV4-1 with TRBJ2-3, with D tentatively TRBD2 (6 bases). V gave up 4 bases and J gave up 2 bases, with 22 bases separating them. Germline CDR1 is MGHRA and CDR2 is YSYEKL. The CDR3 sequence is 18 residues long. The CDR3 here is CASSLLSFSGASTDTQYF. The CDR3 DNA is TGCGCCAGCAGCCTCCTCTCTTTTAGCGGTGCCTCCACAGATACGCAGTATTTT.

This clonotype is medium-sized by share. This chain links TRBV6-1 with TRBJ2-3, with D perhaps TRBD1 (6 bases). This CDR3 is built from 13 residues. Germline CDR1 is MNHNS and CDR2 is SASEGT. Trimming removed 4 bases from V and 3 bases from J, with 8 bases in between. The CDR3 reads CASSAQGTDTQYF. CDR3 in DNA: TGTGCCAGCAGTGCCCAGGGGACAGATACGCAGTATTTT.

This clonotype was observed many times. The chain is built from TRBV14 and TRBJ1-2; tentatively, D is TRBD1 (6 bases). CDR3 length equals 14 residues. Trimming pared 1 base from V and 4 bases from J, leaving 10 bases between. The V gene's germline CDR1 is SGHDN and CDR2 FVKESK. This CDR3 reads CASSQVGGSYGYTF. The CDR3 DNA reads as TGTGCCAGCAGCCAAGTAGGGGGTAGCTATGGCTACACCTTC.

The CDR3 sequence: CASSPLSYTKSDTQYF. In DNA, the CDR3 is TGTGCCAGCAGCCCTTTGAGCTATACCAAGTCAGATACGCAGTATTTT. The chain couples TRBV6-5 to TRBJ2-3; D is ambiguous. Germline V gene sequence: CDR1 MNHEY, CDR2 SVGAGI. The CDR3 runs 16 residues. Trimming stripped 6 bases from V and 4 bases from J, with 20 bases between.

In this sample, this clonotype is medium-sized. The V and J genes are TRBV10-3 and TRBJ1-1; 7 bases agree with TRBD1. V gave up 6 bases and J gave up 0 bases; unmatched junction bases: 4. Looked up from germline, CDR1 is ENHRY and CDR2 is SYGVKD. The CDR3 totals 14 residues. The CDR3 DNA sequence: TGTGCCATCAGCGCTCAGGGGGTGAACACTGAAGCTTTCTTT. Protein sequence: CAISAQGVNTEAFF.

This clonotype was found many times. The gene calls are TRBV5-4 and TRBJ2-1, with a weak D call TRBD1 (6 bases). Trimming removed 0 bases from V and 2 bases from J, with 9 bases in between. CDR1 is SGHNT, CDR2 YYREEE, per germline (reference sequence). The CDR3 has 15 residues. The CDR3 nucleotides are TGTGCCAGCAGCTTGGTTCAGGGGACCTACAATGAGCAGTTCTTC. Its protein is CASSLVQGTYNEQFF.

In its sample, this clonotype was seen a few times. The V and J genes are TRBV4-1 and TRBJ2-3; 8 nucleotides align to TRBD2. CDR1 is MGHRA and CDR2 is YSYEKL in the germline V gene. This CDR3 has 16 amino acids. J gave up 6 bases and V 4 bases, and 12 bases lay outside the gene matches. Here the CDR3 reads CASSPRIGLAGDTQYF. CDR3 sequence (DNA): TGCGCCAGCAGCCCCCGTATAGGGTTAGCGGGGGATACGCAGTATTTT.

This clonotype was seen many times. The DNA for the CDR3 is TGCGCCAGCAGCACATACTTGGGACAGGGCTACGAGCAGTACTTC. Its translation: CASSTYLGQGYEQYF. The V and J genes are TRBV5-1 and TRBJ2-7; 9 bases are shared with TRBD1. Germline V lookup: CDR1 SGHRS, CDR2 YFSETQ. The CDR3 consists of 15 residues. The V and J ends lost 4 bases and 3 bases, in that order; junction bases with no gene match: 8.

This clonotype was found many times. The CDR3 loop is CASRTGGTYEQYF. CDR3 sequence (DNA): TGTGCCAGCCGGACAGGGGGAACCTACGAGCAGTACTTC. The chain couples TRBV5-4 to TRBJ2-7; 10 nucleotides match TRBD1. The CDR3 loop spans 13 amino acids. Germline V CDR1 and CDR2: SGHNT, YYREEE (reference sequence). Unmatched junction bases numbered 3, after V lost 7 bases and J lost 2 bases.

This clonotype was counted once. The junction departs from the called germline gene at one end, perhaps through a read error. The chain joins TRBV5-1 to TRBJ2-5; D is tentatively TRBD1 or TRBD2 (5 bases each). This CDR3 is 15 amino acids long. The germline gives CDR1 SGHRS, CDR2 YFSETQ. CDR3 in amino acids: CASSLVFGQGEAQYF. CDR3 nucleotide sequence: TGCGCCAGCAGCTTGGTATTCGGCCAGGGAGAGGCCCAGTACTTC. The variable domain in full, with the rest retrieved from reference TRBV5-1 and TRBJ2-5, is KAGVTQTPRYLIKTRGQQVTLSCSPISGHRSVSWYQQTPGQGLQFLFEYFSETQRNKGNFPGRFSGRQFSNSRSEMNVSTLELGDSALYLCASSLVFGQGEAQYFGPGTRLLVL.

This clonotype is judged medium-sized. CDR3 loop: CASSLGFSYEQYF. Here the CDR3 DNA reads TGTGCCAGCAGTTTAGGCTTCTCCTACGAGCAGTACTTC. This chain connects TRBV27 to TRBJ2-7; D is undetermined. CDR1 is MNHEY, CDR2 SMNVEV, per germline (reference sequence). Trimming removed 2 bases from V and 0 bases from J, with 5 bases in between. The CDR3 consists of 13 residues.

The chain uses TRBV12-3 or TRBV12-4 and TRBJ1-2; a weak D match, TRBD1 (5 bases). The CDR3 is 12 residues long. V was pared by 6 bases and J by 8 bases, with 13 bases between. The CDR3 region has the DNA TGTGCCAGCAGCACCAGGGAGGGCGGCTACACCTTC. Residues: CASSTREGGYTF.

In its sample, this clonotype is medium-sized (0.01 to 0.1%). The V gene is TRBV29-1, the J gene TRBJ2-3, with 10 bases fitting TRBD2. Germline CDR1 is SQVTM and CDR2 is ANQGSEA. CDR3 length equals 15 residues. The V gene end was trimmed by 4 bases and the J gene end by 1 base; junction bases not matched to a gene: 5. DNA of the CDR3: TGCAGCGTTGTCCTAACTAGCGGGGGCACAGATACGCAGTATTTT. This gives the protein CSVVLTSGGTDTQYF.

There are many counts of this clonotype. The chain carries TRBV3-1 and TRBJ1-4; 7 nucleotides agree with TRBD1. The V segment lost 2 bases and the J segment 5 bases; nucleotides outside the gene matches: 8. The CDR3 contains 16 residues. Per germline, CDR1 LGHDT and CDR2 YNNKEL (reference sequence). The chain's CDR3 is CASSQSGRGMNEKLFF. The CDR3, as DNA: TGTGCCAGCAGCCAATCCGGCAGGGGGATGAATGAAAAACTGTTTTTT.

This clonotype was counted a few times. V gene TRBV2 combines with J gene TRBJ1-5; D may be TRBD1 (5 bases). The CDR3 spans 14 residues. The V and J ends lost 6 bases and 0 bases respectively, with 9 bases between them. Germline V CDR1 and CDR2: SNHLY, FYNNEI. The CDR3 region is CASREGNSNQPQHF. The CDR3 DNA reads TGTGCCAGCAGGGAGGGGAATAGCAATCAGCCCCAGCATTTT.

This clonotype is medium-sized. The chain links TRBV20-1 to TRBJ2-5; D uncertain. Germline V gives CDR1 DFQATT, CDR2 SNEGSKA (reference sequence). This CDR3 is 12 amino acids long. The V gene lost 7 bases and the J gene lost 1 base, with 10 bases spanning the gap. CDR3 sequence (DNA): TGCAGTGGACGGTGGAGCCAAGAGACCCAGTACTTC. Its translation: CSGRWSQETQYF.

This clonotype is medium-sized within its sample. For the CDR3, the DNA is TGTGCCAGCAGCTTAGTAGGTGGAAAGACAGATACGCAGTATTTT. Translation gives CASSLVGGKTDTQYF. This chain joins TRBV7-9 and TRBJ2-3; D not certain. The CDR3 sequence is 15 residues long. V lost 1 base to trimming and J lost 3 bases, with 11 bases between them. Germline V gene sequence: CDR1 SEHNR, CDR2 FQNEAQ (reference sequence).

By share, this clonotype counts as medium-sized. The J gene is TRBJ2-3, the V gene TRBV12-3 or TRBV12-4; TRBD2 matches at 8 bases. Unmatched junction bases numbered 12, after V lost 7 bases and J lost 9 bases. CDR3 length: 14 residues. CDR3 region: CASTRPLSGGTQYF. Here the CDR3 DNA reads TGTGCCAGCACCCGTCCTTTGAGCGGGGGCACGCAGTATTTT.

By its share, this clonotype is medium-sized. This chain links TRBV5-1 with TRBJ1-5, with 8 bases that match TRBD1. The junction had 6 bases not matched to a gene; V was cut back by 3 bases and J by 1 base. The CDR3 sequence is 16 residues long. Germline V lookup: CDR1 SGHRS, CDR2 YFSETQ. The CDR3 sequence: CASSWGTGLSNQPQHF. The CDR3 bases are TGCGCCAGCAGCTGGGGGACAGGTCTGAGCAATCAGCCCCAGCATTTT.

This clonotype was seen ten or more times. V usage is TRBV28 and J usage is TRBJ2-6, with D maybe TRBD1 (6 bases). The germline V gene has CDR1 MDHEN and CDR2 SYDVKM. V lost 7 bases to trimming and J lost 6 bases, with 16 bases between them. The CDR3 runs 15 residues. The CDR3 DNA follows: TGTGCCAGCAAGTCTCCGAGGGGGTCGGCCAACGTCCTGACTTTC. It is translated as CASKSPRGSANVLTF.

This clonotype was observed at least ten times. The V and J genes are TRBV20-1 and TRBJ2-1, with 9 bases identical to TRBD2. V lost 0 bases to trimming and J lost 8 bases; unmatched junction nucleotides: 8. The CDR3 length is 15 residues. Germline V gives CDR1 DFQATT, CDR2 SNEGSKA (reference sequence). DNA of the CDR3: TGCAGTGCTAGAGAAGGGTCTAGCGGGGTGGATGAGCAGTTCTTC. It encodes CSAREGSSGVDEQFF.

CDR3 sequence: CSARDAGTGANSPLHF. Here the CDR3 DNA reads TGCAGTGCTAGAGACGCCGGGACAGGGGCTAATTCACCCCTCCACTTT. The chain joins TRBV20-1 to TRBJ1-6, with 10 bases lining up with TRBD1. The CDR3 runs 16 residues. CDR1 is DFQATT, CDR2 SNEGSKA, per germline (reference sequence). The V and J ends lost 0 bases and 6 bases, in that order; junction bases with no gene match: 5.

Ten or more counts support this clonotype. The chain employs TRBV5-1 and TRBJ2-6, with D perhaps matching TRBD1 or TRBD2 (6 bases each). The CDR3 runs to 16 residues. Trimming left V 6 bases short and J 0 bases short, with 13 bases between. Germline values: CDR1 SGHRS, CDR2 YFSETQ. The CDR3 spells CASTAGQTSGANVLTF. The CDR3 DNA follows: TGCGCCAGCACCGCGGGACAAACCTCTGGGGCCAACGTCCTGACTTTC.

The rearrangement links TRBV4-1 to TRBJ2-4; D possibly corresponds to TRBD2 (6 bases). This CDR3 has 17 amino acids. Trimming took 0 bases from V and 4 from J, leaving 16 bases between them. Germline V CDR1 and CDR2: MGHRA, YSYEKL. The DNA of the CDR3 is TGCGCCAGCAGCCAAGATCCGAGACTAGGGGTTAAAAACATTCAGTACTTC. It yields the protein CASSQDPRLGVKNIQYF.

The chain carries TRBV12-3 or TRBV12-4 and TRBJ1-5, with D unresolved. The CDR3 loop spans 14 amino acids. V lost 4 bases and J 3 bases, leaving 10 bases between the germline ends. The CDR3 DNA follows: TGTGCCAGCAGTTCTGACGGACCCAATCAGCCCCAGCATTTT. Translation: CASSSDGPNQPQHF.

This clonotype has at least ten counts. Germline is not matched at one junction end, which may reflect a read error. The gene calls are TRBV11-2 and TRBJ2-2, with D unclear. CDR1 is SGHAT and CDR2 is FQNNGV in the germline V gene. The CDR3 runs to 15 residues. The CDR3 DNA follows: TGTGCCAGCAGATTAGGCGGTTCGACGGCCGGGGAGCTGTTTTTT. It codes for CASRLGGSTAGELFF.

In its sample, this clonotype ranks as medium-sized. V is TRBV5-4 and J is TRBJ1-2; D perhaps matches TRBD1 (6 bases). CDR3 length: 14 amino acids. In germline, CDR1 is SGHNT, CDR2 YYREEE (reference sequence). V gave up 6 bases and J gave up 3 bases, with 15 bases separating them. CDR3: CASTPDRSYYGYTF. The DNA for the CDR3 is TGTGCCAGCACACCGGACAGATCTTACTATGGCTACACCTTC.

By sample fraction, this clonotype is medium-sized. This chain links TRBV11-2 with TRBJ2-3; 7 positions match TRBD1. Unmatched junction bases numbered 20, after V lost 5 bases and J lost 6 bases. Germline V gene sequence: CDR1 SGHAT, CDR2 FQNNGV. The CDR3 extends over 18 amino acids. CDR3 sequence reads: CASSPDRVLFLRFDTQYF. Here the CDR3 DNA reads TGTGCCAGCAGCCCCGACAGGGTACTTTTTTTGAGGTTCGATACGCAGTATTTT.

This sequence joins TRBV19 and TRBJ2-1, with D uncertain. From germline, CDR1 is LNHDA and CDR2 SQIVND (reference sequence). The CDR3 has 13 amino acids. Trimming took off 7 bases at V and 0 bases at J, with 7 bases between the two ends. Here the CDR3 reads CASTRSSYNEQFF. In nucleotides, the CDR3 is TGTGCCAGTACCAGGAGCTCCTACAATGAGCAGTTCTTC.